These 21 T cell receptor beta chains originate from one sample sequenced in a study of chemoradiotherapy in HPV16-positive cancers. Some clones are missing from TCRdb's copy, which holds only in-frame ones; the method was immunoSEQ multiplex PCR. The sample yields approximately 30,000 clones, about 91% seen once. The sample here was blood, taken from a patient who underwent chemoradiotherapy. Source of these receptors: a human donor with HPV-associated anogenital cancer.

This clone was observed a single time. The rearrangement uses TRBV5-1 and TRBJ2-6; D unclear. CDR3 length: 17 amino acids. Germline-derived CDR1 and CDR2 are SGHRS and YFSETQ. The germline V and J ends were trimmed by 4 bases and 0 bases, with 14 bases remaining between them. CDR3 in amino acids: CASSASGSFSGANVLTF. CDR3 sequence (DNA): TGCGCCAGCAGCGCCTCCGGATCATTCTCTGGGGCCAACGTCCTGACTTTC. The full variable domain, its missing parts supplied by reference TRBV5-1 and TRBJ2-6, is KAGVTQTPRYLIKTRGQQVTLSCSPISGHRSVSWYQQTPGQGLQFLFEYFSETQRNKGNFPGRFSGRQFSNSRSEMNVSTLELGDSALYLCASSASGSFSGANVLTFGAGSRLTVL.

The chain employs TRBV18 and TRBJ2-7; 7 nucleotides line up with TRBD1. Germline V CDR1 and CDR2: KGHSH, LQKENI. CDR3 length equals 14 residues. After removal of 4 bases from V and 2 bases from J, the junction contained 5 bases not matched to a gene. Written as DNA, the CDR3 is TGTGCCAGCTCACTAGAACAGGGGCCCTACGAGCAGTACTTC. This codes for CASSLEQGPYEQYF.

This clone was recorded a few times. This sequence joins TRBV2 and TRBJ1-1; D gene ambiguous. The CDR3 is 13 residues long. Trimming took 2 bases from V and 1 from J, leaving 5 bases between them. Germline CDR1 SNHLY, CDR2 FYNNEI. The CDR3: CASSELPNTEAFF. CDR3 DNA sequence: TGTGCCAGCAGTGAATTGCCGAACACTGAAGCTTTCTTT.

The DNA for the CDR3 is TGTGCCACCAGCAGAGGGGGAAACACCGGGGAGCTGTTTTTT. Translated, it gives CATSRGGNTGELFF. The V gene is TRBV15, the J gene TRBJ2-2; D call uncertain. Trimming took 1 base from V and 2 from J, leaving 5 bases between them. This CDR3 is built from 14 residues. Germline CDR1 and CDR2: LNHNV and YYDKDF (reference sequence).

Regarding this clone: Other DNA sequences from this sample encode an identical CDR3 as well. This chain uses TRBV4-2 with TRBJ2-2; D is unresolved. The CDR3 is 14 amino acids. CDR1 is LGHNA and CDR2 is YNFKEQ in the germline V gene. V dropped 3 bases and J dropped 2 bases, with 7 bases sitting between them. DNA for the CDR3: TGTGCCAGCAGCCAGGAACCAAACACCGGGGAGCTGTTTTTT. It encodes CASSQEPNTGELFF.

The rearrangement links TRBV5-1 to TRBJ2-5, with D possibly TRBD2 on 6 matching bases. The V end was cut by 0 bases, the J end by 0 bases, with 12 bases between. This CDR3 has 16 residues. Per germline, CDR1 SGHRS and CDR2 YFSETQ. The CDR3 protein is CASSLGARGYQETQYF. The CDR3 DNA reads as TGCGCCAGCAGCTTGGGCGCGCGGGGATACCAAGAGACCCAGTACTTC.

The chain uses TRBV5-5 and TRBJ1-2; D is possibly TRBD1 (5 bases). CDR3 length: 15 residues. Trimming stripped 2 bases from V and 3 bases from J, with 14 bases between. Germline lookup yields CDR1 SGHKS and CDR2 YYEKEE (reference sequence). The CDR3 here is CASSFEPGSDYGYTF. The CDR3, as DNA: TGTGCCAGCAGCTTCGAACCAGGGAGTGACTATGGCTACACCTTC.

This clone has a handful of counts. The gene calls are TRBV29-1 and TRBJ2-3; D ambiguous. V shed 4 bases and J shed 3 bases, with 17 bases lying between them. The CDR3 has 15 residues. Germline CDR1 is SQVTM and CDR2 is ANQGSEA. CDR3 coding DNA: TGCAGCGTTGGGGCCTTAACCGTGGGGACAGATACGCAGTATTTT. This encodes CSVGALTVGTDTQYF.

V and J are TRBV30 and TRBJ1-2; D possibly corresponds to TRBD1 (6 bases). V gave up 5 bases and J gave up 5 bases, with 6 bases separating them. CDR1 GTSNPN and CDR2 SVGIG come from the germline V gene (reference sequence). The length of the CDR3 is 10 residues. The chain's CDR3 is CAWQGYGYTF. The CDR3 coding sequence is TGTGCCTGGCAGGGGTATGGCTACACCTTC.

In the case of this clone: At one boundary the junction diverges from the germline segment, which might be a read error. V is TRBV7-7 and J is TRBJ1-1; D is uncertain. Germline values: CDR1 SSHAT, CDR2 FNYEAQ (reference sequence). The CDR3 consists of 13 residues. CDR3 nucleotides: TGTGCTAGCAGCTTGGAGAGAAACACTGAAGCTTTCTTT. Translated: CASSLERNTEAFF.

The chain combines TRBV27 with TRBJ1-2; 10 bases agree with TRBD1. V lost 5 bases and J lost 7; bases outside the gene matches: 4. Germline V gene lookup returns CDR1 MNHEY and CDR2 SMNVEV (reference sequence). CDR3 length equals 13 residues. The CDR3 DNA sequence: TGTGCCAGCAGTCCGGGGACAGGGGTTGGCTACACCTTC. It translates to CASSPGTGVGYTF.

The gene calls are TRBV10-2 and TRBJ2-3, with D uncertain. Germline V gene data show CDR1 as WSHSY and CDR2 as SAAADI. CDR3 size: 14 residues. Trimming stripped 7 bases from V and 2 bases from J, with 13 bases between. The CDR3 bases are TGCGCCAGCAAATTAGAGGTTTTCACAGATACGCAGTATTTT. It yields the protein CASKLEVFTDTQYF.

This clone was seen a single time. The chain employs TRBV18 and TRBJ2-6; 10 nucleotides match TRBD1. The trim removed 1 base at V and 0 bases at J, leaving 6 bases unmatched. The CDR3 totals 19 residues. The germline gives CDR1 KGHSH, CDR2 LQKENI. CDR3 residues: CASSPLGTGDLSGANVLTF. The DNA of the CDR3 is TGTGCCAGCTCACCACTTGGGACAGGGGATCTCTCTGGGGCCAACGTCCTGACTTTC.

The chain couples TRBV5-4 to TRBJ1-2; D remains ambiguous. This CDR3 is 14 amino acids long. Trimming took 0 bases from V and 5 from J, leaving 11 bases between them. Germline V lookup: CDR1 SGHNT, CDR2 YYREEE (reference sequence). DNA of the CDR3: TGTGCCAGCAGCTTGGTCGGAGGCTTGTATGGCTACACCTTC. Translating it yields CASSLVGGLYGYTF.

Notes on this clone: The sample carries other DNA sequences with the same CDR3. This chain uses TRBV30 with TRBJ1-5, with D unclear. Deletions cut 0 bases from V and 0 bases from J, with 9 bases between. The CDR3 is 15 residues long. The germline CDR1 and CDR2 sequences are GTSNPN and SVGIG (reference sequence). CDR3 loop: CAWSVRGISNQPQHF. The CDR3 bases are TGTGCCTGGAGTGTACGAGGGATTAGCAATCAGCCCCAGCATTTT.

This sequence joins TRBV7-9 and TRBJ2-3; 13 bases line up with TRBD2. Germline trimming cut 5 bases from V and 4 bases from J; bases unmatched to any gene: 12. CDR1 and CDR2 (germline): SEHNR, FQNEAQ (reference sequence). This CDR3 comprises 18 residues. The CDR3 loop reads CASSPPYRLAGGSDTQYF. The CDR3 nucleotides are TGTGCCAGCAGCCCGCCATACCGACTAGCGGGGGGATCAGATACGCAGTATTTT.

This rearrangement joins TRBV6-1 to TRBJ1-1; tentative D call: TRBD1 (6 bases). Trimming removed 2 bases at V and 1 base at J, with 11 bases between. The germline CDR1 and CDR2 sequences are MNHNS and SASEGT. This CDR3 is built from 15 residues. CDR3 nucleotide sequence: TGTGCCAGCAGTGAATTCATGGGGGCGAACACTGAAGCTTTCTTT. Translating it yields CASSEFMGANTEAFF.

CDR3 sequence: CASTTFTSSGITDTQYF. The CDR3 DNA reads TGTGCCAGCACTACGTTTACTAGTTCGGGAATTACAGATACGCAGTATTTT. The chain has TRBV5-6 and TRBJ2-3; tentative D call: TRBD2 (5 bases). CDR1 SGHDT and CDR2 YYEEEE come from the germline V gene. The ends were cut back, 6 bases at V and 3 bases at J, with 23 bases in the middle. The CDR3 totals 17 residues.

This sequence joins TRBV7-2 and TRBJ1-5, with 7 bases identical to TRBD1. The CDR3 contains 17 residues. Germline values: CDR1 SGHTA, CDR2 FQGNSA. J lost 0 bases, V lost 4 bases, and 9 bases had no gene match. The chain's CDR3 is CASSSSPGTVSNQPQHF. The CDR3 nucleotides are TGTGCCAGCAGCTCCAGCCCTGGGACAGTTAGCAATCAGCCCCAGCATTTT.

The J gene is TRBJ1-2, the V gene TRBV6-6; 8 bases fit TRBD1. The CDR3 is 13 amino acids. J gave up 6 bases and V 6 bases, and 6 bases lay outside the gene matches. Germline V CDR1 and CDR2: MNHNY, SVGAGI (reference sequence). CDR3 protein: CASRGTGGNGYTF. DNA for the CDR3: TGTGCCAGCAGGGGGACAGGAGGAAATGGCTACACCTTC.

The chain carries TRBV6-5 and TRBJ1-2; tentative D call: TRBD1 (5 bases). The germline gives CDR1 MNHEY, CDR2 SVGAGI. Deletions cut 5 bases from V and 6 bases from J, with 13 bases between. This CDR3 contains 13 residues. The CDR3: CASSPGTGNGYTF. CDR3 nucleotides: TGTGCCAGCAGTCCCGGGACGGGGAATGGCTACACCTTC.